One and the same sample provided the 31 T cell receptor beta chains below, sequenced in a study of CD8 T cells in ankylosing spondylitis. TCRdb reprocessed the 5' RACE reads with MiXCR, giving one entry per CDR3 protein. In the table there are a few hundred thousand distinct CDR3 sequences, less than 25% of which are singletons. What was sequenced was blood, either unsorted or a sorted T cell fraction (not recorded which). The receptors stem from a female donor with ankylosing spondylitis or in good health (not recorded which).

This clonotype occurred a few times. No conserved phenylalanine or tryptophan ends this CDR3, so it is likely a read error. CDR3: CASSEANSRNEQFL. CDR3 bases: TGTGCCAGCAGTGAGGCGAACAGTCGGAATGAGCAGTTCTTG. The V gene is TRBV2, the J gene TRBJ2-1; D unresolved. The germline CDR1 and CDR2 sequences are SNHLY and FYNNEI. With 3 bases removed from V and 7 bases from J, the gap between germline ends came to 13 bases. The CDR3 is made up of 14 amino acids.

This clonotype appeared a few times. The chain is built from TRBV10-3 and TRBJ2-7; TRBD2 matches at 12 bases. Trimming cost V 5 bases and J 4 bases; bases outside gene matches: 9. Looked up from germline, CDR1 is ENHRY and CDR2 is SYGVKD. The CDR3 loop spans 16 amino acids. The CDR3 sequence: CAISRLAGVKKYEQYF. The CDR3 DNA reads TGTGCCATCAGTCGACTAGCGGGAGTGAAAAAGTACGAGCAGTACTTC.

Many counts were recorded for this clonotype. V usage is TRBV20-1 and J usage is TRBJ2-3; possible D gene TRBD2, 6 bases. The CDR3 loop spans 13 amino acids. The germline V gene has CDR1 DFQATT and CDR2 SNEGSKA (reference sequence). CDR3 sequence (DNA): TGCAGCGAACCGGGACTGATGCCTGGTACGCAGTATTTT. Protein: CSEPGLMPGTQYF.

The rearrangement joins TRBV9 to TRBJ2-1, with D possibly being TRBD1 or TRBD2 (5 bases each). CDR3 length equals 15 residues. The germline V gene encodes CDR1 SGDLS and CDR2 YYNGEE. Trimming removed 4 bases from V and 1 base from J, with 12 bases in between. Written as DNA, the CDR3 is TGTGCCAGCAGCCGAAGGGGAGTTTCCTACAATGAGCAGTTCTTC. It translates to CASSRRGVSYNEQFF.

This clonotype was picked up many times. J is TRBJ1-5 and V is TRBV15, with 12 bases identical to TRBD1. The CDR3 extends over 14 amino acids. Unmatched junction bases numbered 5, after V lost 8 bases and J lost 6 bases. Per the germline V gene, CDR1 is LNHNV and CDR2 is YYDKDF (reference sequence). The CDR3 nucleotides read TGTGCCACCGGGACAGGGGGCGCGGGTCAGCCCCAGCATTTT. This encodes CATGTGGAGQPQHF.

The sample holds one count of this clonotype. V is TRBV19 and J is TRBJ2-1; D is tentatively TRBD1 or TRBD2 (5 bases each). Trimming removed 11 bases from V and 4 bases from J, with 9 bases in between. Germline CDR1 reads LNHDA; CDR2 reads SQIVND (reference sequence). The CDR3 extends over 11 amino acids. CDR3 in amino acids: CAAEGYNEQFF. Here the CDR3 DNA reads TGTGCCGCTGAGGGGTACAATGAGCAGTTCTTC. Full variable domain (remainder filled in from reference TRBV19 and TRBJ2-1): DGGITQSPKYLFRKEGQNVTLSCEQNLNHDAMYWYRQDPGQGLRLIYYSQIVNDFQKGDIAEGYSVSREKKESFPLTVTSAQKNPTAFYLCAAEGYNEQFFGPGTRLTVL.

This clonotype was seen repeatedly, ten times or more. The chain uses TRBV7-2 and TRBJ1-1; D not certain. V lost 6 bases to trimming and J lost 2 bases, with 10 bases between them. Germline values: CDR1 SGHTA, CDR2 FQGNSA. The CDR3 spans 13 residues. The CDR3 coding sequence is TGTGCCAGCAGGCAGAGAATAAACACTGAAGCTTTCTTT. The encoded protein is CASRQRINTEAFF.

This clonotype was seen only a few times. V usage is TRBV7-2 and J usage is TRBJ1-6; D gene ambiguous. This CDR3 region has 15 residues. Germline CDR1 SGHTA, CDR2 FQGNSA. V lost 3 bases to trimming and J lost 0 bases, with 6 bases between them. CDR3 residues: CASSFGSSYNSPLHF. CDR3 nucleotides: TGTGCCAGCAGCTTTGGGAGCTCCTATAATTCACCCCTCCACTTT. Variable domain in full (rest from reference TRBV7-2 and TRBJ1-6): GAGVSQSPSNKVTEKGKDVELRCDPISGHTALYWYRQSLGQGLEFLIYFQGNSAPDKSGLPSDRFSAERTGGSVSTLTIQRTQQEDSAVYLCASSFGSSYNSPLHFGNGTRLTVT.

The chain couples TRBV5-1 to TRBJ1-2; no firm D call. The ends were cut back, 1 base at V and 2 bases at J, with 9 bases in the middle. Germline lookup yields CDR1 SGHRS and CDR2 YFSETQ. The CDR3 sequence is 14 residues long. CDR3 nucleotide sequence: TGCGCCAGCAGCTTGATCATCTCCAACTATGGCTACACCTTC. Its protein product is CASSLIISNYGYTF.

This clonotype was detected many times. The chain has TRBV12-3 or TRBV12-4 and TRBJ2-7, with D maybe TRBD1 (5 bases). The CDR3 runs to 13 residues. V lost 2 bases, J lost 2 bases, and 7 bases lay in between. CDR3 in amino acids: CASSLLGAYEQYF. In nucleotides, the CDR3 is TGTGCCAGCAGTTTATTAGGGGCCTACGAGCAGTACTTC.

The chain uses TRBV14 and TRBJ2-3; D assignment may be TRBD1 or TRBD2 (5 bases each). CDR1 SGHDN and CDR2 FVKESK come from the germline V gene. V was clipped by 0 bases and J by 6 bases, with 19 bases between them. This CDR3 is built from 17 residues. The chain's CDR3 is CASSQDLQGPHVDTQYF. The CDR3 nucleotides are TGTGCCAGCAGCCAAGACCTCCAGGGACCCCACGTGGATACGCAGTATTTT.

The chain has TRBV2 and TRBJ1-1; D is unclear. Trimming took 6 bases from V and 0 from J, leaving 11 bases between them. The CDR3 has 14 residues. The V gene's germline CDR1 is SNHLY and CDR2 FYNNEI. In DNA form, the CDR3 reads TGTGCCAGCAGAAAGTCCTATATGAACACTGAAGCTTTCTTT. Translated, it gives CASRKSYMNTEAFF.

Many counts were recorded for this clonotype. The J gene is TRBJ2-2, the V gene TRBV6-1, with TRBD2 as a possible D gene (5 bases). The germline CDR1 and CDR2 sequences are MNHNS and SASEGT. V was shortened by 5 bases and J by 3 bases, with 10 bases between the two germline ends. The CDR3 spans 14 residues. The CDR3 nucleotides are TGTGCCAGCAGTAGAGGGATCGACACCGGGGAGCTGTTTTTT. This translates into CASSRGIDTGELFF.

The chain recombines TRBV5-5 with TRBJ2-1; D might be TRBD2 (6 bases). The CDR3 loop spans 11 amino acids. From germline, CDR1 is SGHKS and CDR2 YYEKEE (reference sequence). With 7 bases removed from V and 7 bases from J, the gap between germline ends came to 9 bases. The CDR3 protein is CASWRDNEQFF. The CDR3 bases are TGTGCCAGCTGGAGGGATAATGAGCAGTTCTTC.

The DNA for the CDR3 is TGCGCCAGCAGTGAGTGGGGGGGGAGCACAGATACGCAGTATTTT. This translates into CASSEWGGSTDTQYF. The V and J genes are TRBV10-2 and TRBJ2-3, with 7 positions matching TRBD2. V shed 1 base and J 0 bases; nucleotides not matched to a gene: 1. CDR1 is WSHSY, CDR2 SAAADI, per germline. The CDR3 has 15 residues.

This clonotype was detected a few times. The rearrangement uses TRBV19 and TRBJ2-3, with D maybe TRBD2 (5 bases). The ends were cut back, 7 bases at V and 2 bases at J, with 13 bases in the middle. This CDR3 is built from 14 residues. The germline V gene has CDR1 LNHDA and CDR2 SQIVND (reference sequence). This CDR3 is CASKGAPITDTQYF. In DNA, the CDR3 is TGTGCCAGTAAGGGAGCCCCGATCACAGATACGCAGTATTTT.

This chain connects TRBV7-2 to TRBJ2-1, with unresolved D. The CDR3 length is 15 residues. The germline V gene has CDR1 SGHTA and CDR2 FQGNSA. The V end lost 1 base, the J end lost 0 bases, and 7 bases lay between the germline ends. The CDR3 region has the DNA TGTGCCAGCAGCTTAGTTCGAAGCTCCTACAATGAGCAGTTCTTC. Translating it yields CASSLVRSSYNEQFF. Looking up the rest from reference TRBV7-2 and TRBJ2-1 gives the full variable domain: GAGVSQSPSNKVTEKGKDVELRCDPISGHTALYWYRQSLGQGLEFLIYFQGNSAPDKSGLPSDRFSAERTGGSVSTLTIQRTQQEDSAVYLCASSLVRSSYNEQFFGPGTRLTVL.

The chain combines TRBV12-3 or TRBV12-4 with TRBJ2-3; 10 bases map to TRBD2. V was pared by 6 bases and J by 5 bases, with 8 bases of the junction left unmatched. The CDR3 is 15 residues long. The CDR3 spells CASRPSGRREDTQYF. The CDR3 bases are TGTGCCAGCAGGCCTAGCGGGAGAAGGGAAGATACGCAGTATTTT.

This clonotype was seen a single time. This sequence joins TRBV6-2 or TRBV6-3 and TRBJ2-7; 7 nucleotides line up with TRBD2. Germline V gene sequence: CDR1 MNHEY, CDR2 SVGEGT. This CDR3 contains 13 residues. The J segment lost 3 bases and the V segment lost 6 bases, leaving 5 bases of the junction unmatched. The CDR3 coding sequence is TGTGCCAGCAGCCGGACTAGTTACTACGAGCAGTACTTC. The encoded protein is CASSRTSYYEQYF.

The CDR3 bases are TGTGCCAGCAGCCCTTCTGCGGGCGGATACACAGATACGCAGTATTTT. Translation: CASSPSAGGYTDTQYF. The chain couples TRBV6-1 to TRBJ2-3; D is perhaps TRBD2 (5 bases). The germline V gene encodes CDR1 MNHNS and CDR2 SASEGT. CDR3 length: 16 amino acids. Trimming took 6 bases from V and 2 from J, leaving 18 bases between them.

The genes are TRBV7-2 and TRBJ1-1; no definite D call. The V end lost 2 bases, the J end lost 12 bases, and 16 bases lay between the germline ends. The CDR3 consists of 13 residues. The V gene's germline CDR1 is SGHTA and CDR2 FQGNSA. The CDR3 DNA is TGTGCCAGCAGCTTAAGCGAGACGACTTTTACTTTCTTT. Amino acid sequence: CASSLSETTFTFF.

The rearrangement links TRBV20-1 to TRBJ2-2; D call uncertain. Looked up from germline, CDR1 is DFQATT and CDR2 is SNEGSKA (reference sequence). The CDR3 loop spans 15 amino acids. Trimming took 3 bases from V and 4 from J, leaving 15 bases between them. This CDR3 reads CSARNSGRVTGELFF. DNA for the CDR3: TGCAGTGCTAGGAACTCTGGCCGGGTCACCGGGGAGCTGTTTTTT.

This clonotype was seen many times. The chain is built from TRBV7-9 and TRBJ1-1; D unresolved. Trimming took off 6 bases at V and 1 base at J, with 12 bases between the two ends. CDR1 and CDR2 from the germline V gene are SEHNR and FQNEAQ (reference sequence). This CDR3 comprises 14 residues. This CDR3 reads CASSLAGTNTEAFF. The CDR3 nucleotides read TGTGCCAGCAGTTTGGCAGGAACGAACACTGAAGCTTTCTTT.

The gene calls are TRBV4-1 and TRBJ2-3; 7 nucleotides line up with TRBD2. The CDR3 has 16 amino acids. The germline gives CDR1 MGHRA, CDR2 YSYEKL. Unmatched junction bases numbered 11, after V lost 4 bases and J lost 4 bases. CDR3: CASSRIVASGSDTQYF. Written as DNA, the CDR3 is TGCGCCAGCAGCCGGATAGTGGCTAGCGGTTCAGATACGCAGTATTTT.

This clonotype was seen a few times. The V call is TRBV12-3 or TRBV12-4, the J call TRBJ2-1; a possible D gene is TRBD2 (6 bases). The CDR3 totals 15 residues. Trimming took 7 bases from V and 7 from J, leaving 20 bases between them. The CDR3 protein is CASTFSGIKWNEQFF. The CDR3 DNA sequence: TGTGCCAGCACCTTTAGCGGTATTAAGTGGAATGAGCAGTTCTTC.

This clonotype was counted only a few times. The J gene is TRBJ2-3, the V gene TRBV7-2; 13 bases agree with TRBD2. Losses at the gene ends were 5 bases for V and 5 bases for J; bases not matched to a gene: 7. There are 16 residues in the CDR3. Germline values: CDR1 SGHTA, CDR2 FQGNSA. CDR3 bases: TGTGCCAGCAGCCGAGGGACTAGCGGGACGAGAGATACGCAGTATTTT. As protein: CASSRGTSGTRDTQYF.

V is TRBV14 and J is TRBJ2-5; D is ambiguous. This CDR3 has 13 residues. The germline V gene encodes CDR1 SGHDN and CDR2 FVKESK. Trimming removed 3 bases at V and 5 bases at J, with 10 bases between. The CDR3 DNA follows: TGTGCCAGCAGCCATACTGACGGGGAGACCCAGTACTTC. Its protein is CASSHTDGETQYF.

The table lists this clonotype with a few counts. The CDR3: CASSEGDRRITF. CDR3 nucleotides: TGTGCCAGCAGTGAGGGGGACAGAAGGATCACCTTC. The V and J genes are TRBV25-1 and TRBJ1-2, with 7 bases identical to TRBD1. This CDR3 spans 12 amino acids. J was trimmed by 13 bases and V by 3 bases; bases with no gene match: 8. CDR1 MGHDK and CDR2 SYGVNS come from the germline V gene.

This clonotype showed up just a few times. The chain uses TRBV6-1 and TRBJ1-1; D possibly corresponds to TRBD1 (6 bases). Per the germline V gene, CDR1 is MNHNS and CDR2 is SASEGT. CDR3 size: 13 residues. The V end was cut by 8 bases, the J end by 0 bases, with 10 bases between. CDR3 in DNA: TGTGCCAGCTTACGGGACATGAACACTGAAGCTTTCTTT. It encodes CASLRDMNTEAFF.

This clonotype was counted only a few times. The CDR3 reads CASSPTATGELFF. CDR3 coding DNA: TGTGCCAGCAGTCCAACAGCTACCGGGGAGCTGTTTTTT. The J gene is TRBJ2-2, the V gene TRBV12-3 or TRBV12-4; D gene ambiguous. V lost 5 bases and J lost 5, with 9 bases in between. This CDR3 has 13 amino acids.

The DNA for the CDR3 is TGTGCCAGCAGCAACCAGGGACTAGCGGGATTAGGGTCCTACAATGAGCAGTTCTTC. This sequence encodes CASSNQGLAGLGSYNEQFF. The chain couples TRBV3-1 to TRBJ2-1; 13 positions match TRBD2. V gave up 5 bases and J gave up 1 base; unmatched junction bases: 11. Germline CDR1 and CDR2: LGHDT and YNNKEL (reference sequence). The CDR3 has 19 amino acids.